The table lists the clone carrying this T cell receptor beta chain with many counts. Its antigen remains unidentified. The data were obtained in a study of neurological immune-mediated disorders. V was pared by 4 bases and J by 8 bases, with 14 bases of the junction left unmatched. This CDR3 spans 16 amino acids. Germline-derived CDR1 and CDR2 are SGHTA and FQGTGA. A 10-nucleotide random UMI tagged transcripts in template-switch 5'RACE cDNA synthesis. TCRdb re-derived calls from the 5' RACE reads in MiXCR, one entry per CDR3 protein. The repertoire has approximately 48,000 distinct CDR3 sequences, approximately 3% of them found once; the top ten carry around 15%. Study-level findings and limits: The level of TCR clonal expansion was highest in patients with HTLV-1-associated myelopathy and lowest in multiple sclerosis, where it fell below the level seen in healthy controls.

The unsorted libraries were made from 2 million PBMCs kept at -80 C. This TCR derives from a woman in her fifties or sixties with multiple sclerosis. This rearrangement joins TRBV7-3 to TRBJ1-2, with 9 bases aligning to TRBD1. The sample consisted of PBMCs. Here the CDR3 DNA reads TGTGCCAGCAGCTCGATTGCCGGGACAGGGAAACGAGGCTACACCTTC. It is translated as CASSSIAGTGKRGYTF.